The clone carrying this TCR beta chain appeared a few times. Its cognate antigen is unknown. In germline, CDR1 is KGHDR, CDR2 SFDVKD. Unmatched junction bases numbered 13, after V lost 6 bases and J lost 6 bases. The CDR3 is 16 amino acids. This sample was taken from a study of T cells after yellow fever vaccination. Across the whole study: Some fractions had low cell numbers, and these were prepared with SMART-Seq v4 Ultra Low Input. Points from the study as a whole: Booster samples showed a return of most primary-vaccination clones (roughly 96% CD4, about 88% CD8). The presence of abundant clonotypes contaminating from the bulk population was possible in FACS-sorted repertoires.

The 5'RACE template-switching step produced TCR cDNA and added a universal primer site and UMIs. One entry per CDR3 protein, called by TCRdb with MiXCR from the 5' RACE reads. Here the sample spans a few hundred thousand distinct CDR3 sequences, 15% to 20% being singletons. The chain couples TRBV24-1 to TRBJ2-3, with 8 bases fitting TRBD1. This receptor was taken from a young man who received the YFV17D yellow fever vaccine. Sequenced here: PBMCs, sampled 15 days after the yellow fever booster vaccination. The DNA of the CDR3 is TGTGCCACCAGTAGTGCCCGGGACAGGTGGTCGGATACGCAGTATTTT. Its protein is CATSSARDRWSDTQYF.